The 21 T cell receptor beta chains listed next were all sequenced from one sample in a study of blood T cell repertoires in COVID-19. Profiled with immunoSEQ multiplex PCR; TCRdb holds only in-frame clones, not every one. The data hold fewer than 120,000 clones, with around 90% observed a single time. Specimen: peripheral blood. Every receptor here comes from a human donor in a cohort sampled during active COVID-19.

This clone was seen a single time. This CDR3 reads CASSLSAGNTEAFF. The CDR3 DNA sequence: TGTGCCAGCAGCTTATCTGCAGGGAACACTGAAGCTTTCTTT. This rearrangement joins TRBV7-8 to TRBJ1-1; D is unresolved. This CDR3 comprises 14 residues. CDR1 and CDR2 (germline): SGHVS, FQNEAQ. V gave up 2 bases and J gave up 1 base, with 8 bases separating them.

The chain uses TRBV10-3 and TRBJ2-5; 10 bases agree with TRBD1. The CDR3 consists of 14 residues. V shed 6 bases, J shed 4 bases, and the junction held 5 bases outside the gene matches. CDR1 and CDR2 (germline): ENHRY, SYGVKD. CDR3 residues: CAISQTGGLETQYF. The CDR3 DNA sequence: TGTGCCATCAGCCAGACAGGGGGCTTAGAGACCCAGTACTTC.

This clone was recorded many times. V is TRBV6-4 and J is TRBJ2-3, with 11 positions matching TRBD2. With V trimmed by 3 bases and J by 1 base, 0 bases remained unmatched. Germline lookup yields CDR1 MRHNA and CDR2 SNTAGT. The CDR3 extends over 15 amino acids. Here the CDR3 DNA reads TGTGCCAGCAGTGAGACTAGCGGGGGCACAGATACGCAGTATTTT. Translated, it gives CASSETSGGTDTQYF.

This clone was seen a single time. CDR3 sequence (DNA): TGTGCCAGCAGCCCTAGAGCCCTAGCGGGGGAAACGCAGTATTTT. Amino acid sequence: CASSPRALAGETQYF. The chain links TRBV7-2 to TRBJ2-3; TRBD2 matches 10 bases. The CDR3 totals 15 residues. Trimming took 5 bases from V and 9 from J; bases not matched to a gene: 11. Germline CDR1 SGHTA, CDR2 FQGNSA.

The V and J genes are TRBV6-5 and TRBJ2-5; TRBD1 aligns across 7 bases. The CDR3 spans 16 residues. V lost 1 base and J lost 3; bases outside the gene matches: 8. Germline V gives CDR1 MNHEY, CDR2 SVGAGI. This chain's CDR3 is CASSYLLGTAKETQYF. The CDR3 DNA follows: TGTGCCAGCAGTTACTTGCTGGGGACAGCAAAAGAGACCCAGTACTTC.

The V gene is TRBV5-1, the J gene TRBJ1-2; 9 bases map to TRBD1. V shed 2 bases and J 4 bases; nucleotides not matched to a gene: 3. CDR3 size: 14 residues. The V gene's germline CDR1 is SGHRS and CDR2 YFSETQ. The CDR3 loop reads CASSLGTGSYGYTF. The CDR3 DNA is TGCGCCAGCAGCTTAGGGACAGGGAGCTATGGCTACACCTTC.

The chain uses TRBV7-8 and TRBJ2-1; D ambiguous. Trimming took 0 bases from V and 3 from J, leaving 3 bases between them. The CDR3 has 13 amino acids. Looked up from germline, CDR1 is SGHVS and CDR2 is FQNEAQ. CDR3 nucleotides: TGTGCCAGCAGCTTAGCGAGCTACAATGAGCAGTTCTTC. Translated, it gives CASSLASYNEQFF. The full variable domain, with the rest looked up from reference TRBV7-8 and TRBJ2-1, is GAGVSQSPRYKVAKRGQDVALRCDPISGHVSLFWYQQALGQGPEFLTYFQNEAQLDKSGLPSDRFFAERPEGSVSTLKIQRTQQEDSAVYLCASSLASYNEQFFGPGTRLTVL.

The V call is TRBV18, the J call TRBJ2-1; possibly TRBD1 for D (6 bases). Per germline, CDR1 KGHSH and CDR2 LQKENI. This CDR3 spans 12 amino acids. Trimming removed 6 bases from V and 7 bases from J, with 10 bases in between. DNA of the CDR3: TGTGCCAGCTCGATACAGGGTAATGAGCAGTTCTTC. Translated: CASSIQGNEQFF. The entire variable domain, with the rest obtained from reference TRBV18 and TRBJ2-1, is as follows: NAGVMQNPRHLVRRRGQEARLRCSPMKGHSHVYWYRQLPEEGLKFMVYLQKENIIDESGMPKERFSAEFPKEGPSILRIQQVVRGDSAAYFCASSIQGNEQFFGPGTRLTVL.

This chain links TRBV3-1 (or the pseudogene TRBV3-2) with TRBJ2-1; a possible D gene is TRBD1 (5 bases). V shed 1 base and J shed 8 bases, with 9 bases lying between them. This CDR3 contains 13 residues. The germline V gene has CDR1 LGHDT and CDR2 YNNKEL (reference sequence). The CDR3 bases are TGTGCCAGCAGCCAAGCCTCAGGGTATGAGCAGTTCTTC. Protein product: CASSQASGYEQFF.

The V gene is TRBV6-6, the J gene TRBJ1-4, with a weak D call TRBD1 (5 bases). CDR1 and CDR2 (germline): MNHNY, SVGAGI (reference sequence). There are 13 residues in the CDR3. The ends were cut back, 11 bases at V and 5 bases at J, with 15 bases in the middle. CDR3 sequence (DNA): TGTGCCTCCAGGGTGGTCGGGAATGAAAAACTGTTTTTT. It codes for CASRVVGNEKLFF.

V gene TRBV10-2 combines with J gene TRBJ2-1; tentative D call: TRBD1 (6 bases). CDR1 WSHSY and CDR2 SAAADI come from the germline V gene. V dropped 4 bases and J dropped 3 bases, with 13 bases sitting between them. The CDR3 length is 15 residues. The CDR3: CASSGGRGFYNEQFF. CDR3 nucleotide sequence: TGCGCCAGCAGTGGCGGCAGGGGCTTCTACAATGAGCAGTTCTTC.

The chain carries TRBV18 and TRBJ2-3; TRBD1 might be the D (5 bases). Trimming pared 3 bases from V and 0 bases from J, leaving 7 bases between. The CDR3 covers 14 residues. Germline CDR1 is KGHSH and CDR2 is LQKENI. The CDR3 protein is CASSPDRSTDTQYF. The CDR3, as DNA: TGTGCCAGCTCACCCGACAGAAGCACAGATACGCAGTATTTT.

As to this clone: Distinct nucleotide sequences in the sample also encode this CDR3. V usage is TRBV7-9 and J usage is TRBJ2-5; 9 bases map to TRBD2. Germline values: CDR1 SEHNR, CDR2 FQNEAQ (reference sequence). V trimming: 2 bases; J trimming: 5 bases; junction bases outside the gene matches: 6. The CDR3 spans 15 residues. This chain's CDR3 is CASSLLSGGRETQYF. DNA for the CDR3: TGTGCCAGCAGCTTACTCAGCGGGGGGAGGGAGACCCAGTACTTC.

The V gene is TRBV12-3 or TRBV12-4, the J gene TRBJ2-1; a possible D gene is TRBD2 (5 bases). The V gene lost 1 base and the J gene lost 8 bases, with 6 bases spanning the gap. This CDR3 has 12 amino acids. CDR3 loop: CASSLVSDEQFF. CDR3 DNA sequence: TGTGCCAGCAGTTTAGTTAGCGATGAGCAGTTCTTC.

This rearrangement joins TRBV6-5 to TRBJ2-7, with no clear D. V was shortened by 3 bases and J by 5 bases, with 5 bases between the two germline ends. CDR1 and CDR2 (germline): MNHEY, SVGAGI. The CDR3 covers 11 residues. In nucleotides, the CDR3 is TGTGCCAGCAGTTATGGCCACGAGCAGTACTTC. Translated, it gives CASSYGHEQYF.

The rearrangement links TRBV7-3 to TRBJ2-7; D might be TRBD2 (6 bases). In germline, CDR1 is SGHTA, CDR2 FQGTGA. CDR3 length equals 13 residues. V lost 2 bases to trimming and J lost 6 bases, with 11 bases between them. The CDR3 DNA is TGTGCCAGCAGCTTAGAACTGGGACTCGAGCAGTACTTC. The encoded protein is CASSLELGLEQYF. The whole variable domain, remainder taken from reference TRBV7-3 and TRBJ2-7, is GAGVSQTPSNKVTEKGKYVELRCDPISGHTALYWYRQSLGQGPEFLIYFQGTGAADDSGLPNDRFFAVRPEGSVSTLKIQRTERGDSAVYLCASSLELGLEQYFGPGTRLTVT.

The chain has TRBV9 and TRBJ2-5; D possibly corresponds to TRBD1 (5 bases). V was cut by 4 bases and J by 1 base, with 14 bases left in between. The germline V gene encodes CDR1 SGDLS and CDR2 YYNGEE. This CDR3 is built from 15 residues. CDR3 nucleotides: TGTGCCAGCAGCAACAGACAGACAACCCAAGAGACCCAGTACTTC. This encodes CASSNRQTTQETQYF. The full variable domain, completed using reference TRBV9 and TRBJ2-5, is DSGVTQTPKHLITATGQRVTLRCSPRSGDLSVYWYQQSLDQGLQFLIQYYNGEERAKGNILERFSAQQFPDLHSELNLSSLELGDSALYFCASSNRQTTQETQYFGPGTRLLVL.

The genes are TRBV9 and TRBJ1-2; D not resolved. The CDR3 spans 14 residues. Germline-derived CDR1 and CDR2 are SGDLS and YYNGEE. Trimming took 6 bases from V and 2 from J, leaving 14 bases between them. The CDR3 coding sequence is TGTGCCAGCACCATCAACCTACAGAACTATGGCTACACCTTC. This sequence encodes CASTINLQNYGYTF. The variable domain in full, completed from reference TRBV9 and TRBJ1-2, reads DSGVTQTPKHLITATGQRVTLRCSPRSGDLSVYWYQQSLDQGLQFLIQYYNGEERAKGNILERFSAQQFPDLHSELNLSSLELGDSALYFCASTINLQNYGYTFGSGTRLTVV.

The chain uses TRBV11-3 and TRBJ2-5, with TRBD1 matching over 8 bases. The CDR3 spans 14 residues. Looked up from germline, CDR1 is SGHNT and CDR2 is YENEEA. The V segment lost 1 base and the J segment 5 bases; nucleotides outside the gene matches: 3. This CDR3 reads CASSLGQGMETQYF. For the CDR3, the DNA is TGTGCCAGCAGCTTAGGACAGGGGATGGAGACCCAGTACTTC.

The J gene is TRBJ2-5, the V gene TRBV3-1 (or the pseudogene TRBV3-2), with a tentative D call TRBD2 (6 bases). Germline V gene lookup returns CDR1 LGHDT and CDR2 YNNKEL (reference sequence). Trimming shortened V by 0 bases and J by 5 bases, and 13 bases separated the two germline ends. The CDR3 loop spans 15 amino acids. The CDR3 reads CASSQEWRAVETQYF. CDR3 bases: TGTGCCAGCAGCCAAGAGTGGAGGGCCGTTGAGACCCAGTACTTC.

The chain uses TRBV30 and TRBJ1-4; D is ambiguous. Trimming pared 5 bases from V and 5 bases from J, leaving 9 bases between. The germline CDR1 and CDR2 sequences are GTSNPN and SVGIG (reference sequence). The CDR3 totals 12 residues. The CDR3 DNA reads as TGTGCCTGGGGACGGGGAAATGAAAAACTGTTTTTT. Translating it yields CAWGRGNEKLFF.